This passage covers 10 T cell receptor beta chains from one sample sequenced in a study of monozygotic twins with inflammatory bowel disease. TCRdb derives one entry per CDR3 protein from the 5' RACE reads, leaving out DNA. The sample's table shows approximately 400,000 distinct CDR3 sequences. Sequences were obtained from blood. Receptors originate from a human donor with ulcerative colitis or Crohn's disease, or a healthy co-twin of an affected twin (not recorded which).

The chain joins TRBV5-1 to TRBJ2-3; the D call of TRBD2 rests on TCRdb alone, since no DNA is present to check it. The germline V gene has CDR1 SGHRS and CDR2 YFSETQ. The CDR3 loop spans 17 amino acids. The CDR3 sequence: CASSWPLAGTSTDTQYF.

The rearrangement joins TRBV14 to TRBJ1-1; TCRdb's D call of TRBD1 is untestable without DNA. Germline values: CDR1 SGHDN, CDR2 FVKESK. This CDR3 region has 13 residues. The CDR3 protein is CASSSFRGAEAFF.

The rearrangement joins TRBV11-2 to TRBJ2-7; lacking DNA, the TRBD1 call made by TCRdb goes unchecked. The CDR3 loop spans 15 amino acids. Germline lookup yields CDR1 SGHAT and CDR2 FQNNGV. The CDR3 loop reads CASSGGQGNSYEQYF.

The chain couples TRBV20-1 to TRBJ2-7; TCRdb's D call of TRBD1 is untestable without DNA. CDR1 is DFQATT, CDR2 SNEGSKA, per germline (reference sequence). The CDR3 is 13 residues long. The CDR3 reads CSASGGASYEQYF.

This chain uses TRBV28 with TRBJ2-7; TCRdb picks TRBD1, but there is no DNA to check that call. This CDR3 region has 15 residues. Germline V gene sequence: CDR1 MDHEN, CDR2 SYDVKM. CDR3 amino acids: CASNSYWTGTYEQYF.

V and J are TRBV5-1 and TRBJ2-7; TCRdb proposes TRBD2, but this gene call is untestable without DNA. Per the germline V gene, CDR1 is SGHRS and CDR2 is YFSETQ. The CDR3 is made up of 15 amino acids. CDR3 residues: CASSASGGGYYEQYF.

The genes are TRBV6-1 and TRBJ1-2; without DNA, the TCRdb call of TRBD1 cannot be checked. The germline CDR1 and CDR2 sequences are MNHNS and SASEGT. CDR3 length equals 16 residues. The chain's CDR3 is CASIQTTGTGRYGYTF.

V gene TRBV9 combines with J gene TRBJ2-7; TCRdb returns TRBD1, unconfirmable since there is no DNA. Germline values: CDR1 SGDLS, CDR2 YYNGEE. This CDR3 is built from 14 residues. The CDR3 loop is CASSPGTTGIEQYF.

V usage is TRBV6-1 and J usage is TRBJ2-1; as DNA is missing, the TRBD1 call by TCRdb cannot be tested. The length of the CDR3 is 16 residues. The V gene's germline CDR1 is MNHNS and CDR2 SASEGT. CDR3 protein: CASSIRTVGSYNEQFF.

The chain is built from TRBV7-9 and TRBJ2-7; TCRdb gives TRBD2 as the D gene, but with no DNA this cannot be confirmed. CDR3 length equals 14 residues. Germline V gene lookup returns CDR1 SEHNR and CDR2 FQNEAQ (reference sequence). This CDR3 is CASSQHRAHYEQYF.